One sample yielded the 14 T cell receptor beta chains listed below, sequenced in a study of control samples from healthy donors and cancer patients. The method was immunoSEQ multiplex PCR; TCRdb's version includes in-frame clones alone and lacks a portion of them. The sample includes approximately 110,000 clones, more than 85% seen only once; the top ten take 17%. Sequenced input: blood. Source of these receptors: a woman in her forties or fifties in good health.

V and J are TRBV5-8 and TRBJ1-1; unclear D gene. Germline V lookup: CDR1 SGHTS, CDR2 YDEGEE. The CDR3 has 11 residues. Trimming shortened V by 3 bases and J by 8 bases, and 8 bases separated the two germline ends. DNA of the CDR3: TGTGCCAGCAGCTCTCGACACGAAGCTTTCTTT. Amino acids: CASSSRHEAFF. Combining the CDR3 with reference TRBV5-8 and TRBJ1-1 gives the whole variable domain EAGVTQSPTHLIKTRGQQATLRCSPISGHTSVYWYQQALGLGLQFLLWYDEGEERNRGNFPPRFSGRQFPNYSSELNVNALELEDSALYLCASSSRHEAFFGQGTRLTVV.

The rearrangement joins TRBV7-9 to TRBJ2-3, with D hard to call. Trimming pared 8 bases from V and 0 bases from J, leaving 3 bases between. There are 11 residues in the CDR3. Germline V lookup: CDR1 SEHNR, CDR2 FQNEAQ (reference sequence). CDR3 coding DNA: TGTGCCAGCGAGAGCACAGATACGCAGTATTTT. As protein: CASESTDTQYF.

The chain recombines TRBV21-1 with TRBJ2-3. TRBV21-1 is a recognized pseudogene. There are 14 residues in the CDR3. CDR3 in DNA: TGTGCCAGCTCCAGGGGGGGAAGCATAGATACGCAGTATTTT. Protein: CASSRGGSIDTQYF.

The V call is TRBV18, the J call TRBJ2-2, with 7 bases lining up with TRBD1. The germline CDR1 and CDR2 sequences are KGHSH and LQKENI. V lost 2 bases to trimming and J lost 0 bases; unmatched junction nucleotides: 3. CDR3 length equals 16 residues. The DNA of the CDR3 is TGTGCCAGCTCACCATCTGGGACAGCGAACACCGGGGAGCTGTTTTTT. Translated: CASSPSGTANTGELFF.

This sequence joins TRBV18 and TRBJ1-2, with D hard to call. The CDR3 is 13 residues long. Trimming removed 6 bases at V and 4 bases at J, with 12 bases between. Germline V gene data show CDR1 as KGHSH and CDR2 as LQKENI. CDR3 loop: CASSLTDLYGYTF. CDR3 sequence (DNA): TGTGCCAGCTCTCTTACTGATCTCTATGGCTACACCTTC.

The rearrangement joins TRBV5-1 to TRBJ1-3, with D possibly matching TRBD1 (5 bases). The CDR3 is made up of 14 amino acids. Per germline, CDR1 SGHRS and CDR2 YFSETQ. The ends were cut back, 0 bases at V and 8 bases at J, with 12 bases in the middle. Here the CDR3 reads CASSLENGGDTIYF. The CDR3 DNA follows: TGCGCCAGCAGCTTGGAGAATGGGGGAGACACCATATATTTT.

This sequence joins TRBV6-5 and TRBJ2-7, with a possible D match to TRBD1 (5 bases). This CDR3 has 15 residues. V was clipped by 2 bases and J by 5 bases, with 16 bases between them. Germline CDR1 is MNHEY and CDR2 is SVGAGI. CDR3 in DNA: TGTGCCAGCAGTTACGGGGCAGGCAGGTCCCACGAGCAGTACTTC. The encoded protein is CASSYGAGRSHEQYF.

This clone was detected once. J is TRBJ2-5 and V is TRBV10-3; 11 bases fit TRBD1. Germline V gene data show CDR1 as ENHRY and CDR2 as SYGVKD. V was clipped by 2 bases and J by 2 bases; unmatched bases: 1. CDR3 size: 15 residues. For the CDR3, the DNA is TGTGCCATCAGTGAGGGACAGGGGGCTCAAGAGACCCAGTACTTC. Translation gives CAISEGQGAQETQYF.

This clone was detected only once. The genes are TRBV2 and TRBJ2-7; perhaps TRBD1 as D (6 bases). Germline assignment: CDR1 SNHLY and CDR2 FYNNEI. The V end was cut by 7 bases, the J end by 3 bases, with 19 bases between. The CDR3 runs 15 residues. The CDR3 loop reads CASTPELGQNYEQYF. The CDR3 bases are TGTGCCAGCACCCCCGAGTTGGGACAAAACTACGAGCAGTACTTC.

The chain employs TRBV6-2 or TRBV6-3 and TRBJ2-2; D not resolved. Looked up from germline, CDR1 is MNHEY and CDR2 is SVGEGT. Trimming removed 2 bases at V and 4 bases at J, with 5 bases between. This CDR3 is 13 amino acids long. The CDR3 here is CASSYAITGELFF. The CDR3 DNA reads TGTGCCAGCAGTTACGCAATCACCGGGGAGCTGTTTTTT.

The chain carries TRBV24-1 and TRBJ2-3; 9 positions agree with TRBD1. The CDR3 runs 16 residues. The trim removed 2 bases at V and 7 bases at J, leaving 9 bases unmatched. Germline CDR1 and CDR2: KGHDR and SFDVKD. The CDR3 region is CATSDSGTGRRNTQYF. The CDR3 nucleotides are TGTGCCACCAGTGATTCGGGGACAGGGCGTCGAAATACGCAGTATTTT.

V usage is TRBV18 and J usage is TRBJ1-2; D is undetermined. CDR1 is KGHSH and CDR2 is LQKENI in the germline V gene. CDR3 size: 18 residues. V was trimmed by 1 base and J by 8 bases, leaving 26 bases between them. The CDR3: CASSPRGIFSLAAGGYTF. DNA of the CDR3: TGTGCCAGCTCACCACGGGGTATATTCAGTCTTGCGGCAGGCGGCTACACCTTC.

J is TRBJ1-1 and V is TRBV4-2; possibly TRBD1 for D (5 bases). This CDR3 spans 15 amino acids. Germline CDR1 is LGHNA and CDR2 is YNFKEQ. V shed 8 bases and J shed 4 bases, with 20 bases lying between them. The CDR3 region has the DNA TGTGCCAGCGTATCTGAGGCCGGGGGAGGCACTGAAGCTTTCTTT. Protein: CASVSEAGGGTEAFF.

DNA for the CDR3: TGTGCCAGCAGCTTACGAGGGGGGAGCTCCTACAATGAGCAGTTCTTC. This encodes CASSLRGGSSYNEQFF. The V call is TRBV5-5, the J call TRBJ2-1; the D call may be TRBD1 or TRBD2 (6 bases each). The germline V and J ends were trimmed by 2 bases and 0 bases, with 12 bases remaining between them. CDR3 length: 16 amino acids. Germline CDR1 and CDR2: SGHKS and YYEKEE (reference sequence).